This T cell receptor beta chain was profiled in a study of neurological immune-mediated disorders (dated 2019 in TCRdb). Regarding the study in general: Peripheral blood TCR-beta repertoires from HTLV-I-associated myelopathy (HAM/TSP) patients, multiple sclerosis patients and healthy controls were compared by UMI-based sequencing. The approximately 98 TCR-beta libraries included longitudinal samples, technical triplicates and paired sorted CD4+ and CD8+ T-cell subsets alongside PBMC samples. The cohort comprised 68 subjects: approximately 15 HAM/TSP patients, 34 multiple sclerosis patients and around 20 healthy controls. Overall study results and their limits: Across subjects, expanded clones never shared an identical CDR3 amino acid sequence, which suggests that the TCR-beta repertoires in every group were private. TCR clonal expansion was highest in HAM/TSP patients and lowest in MS patients, with MS patients falling below even healthy controls.

Blood bank volunteers in Maryland, USA served as the healthy controls. For the sorted-subset TCR libraries, the starting material was over 800,000 sorted CD4+ or CD8+ T cells. Peripheral blood underwent Ficoll-Hypaque density gradient centrifugation to isolate PBMCs, which were then cryopreserved in liquid nitrogen. The study also sequenced paired sorted CD4+ and CD8+ subsets from healthy controls, HAM/TSP patients and MS patients. cDNA was synthesized by template-switch 5'RACE using a primer carrying a 10-nucleotide random unique molecular identifier by which each TCR transcript was tagged. Every sequencing run covered 15-18 subjects and yielded more than 160 million TCR-beta sequences. The RNeasy kit was used for extraction of total RNA. The KAPA Real-time Library Amplification kit was used to amplify TCR-beta VDJ regions with primers for the TCR constant region and the 5'RACE anchor. Sample indexes and Illumina adaptors were added in a first PCR, and a second PCR then increased library yield. After purification with Ampure beads, the TCR product of roughly 650 bp was size-selected on a 2% E-gel SizeSelection system. Before pooling, library quality was checked on a Bioanalyzer, concentration was measured with Qubit, and libraries were quantified with the Kapa Library Quantification kit. An Illumina HiSeq 2500 was used to sequence the libraries paired-end at 2 x 150 bp. To increase sequence diversity, roughly 24-31% phiX was spiked into each library pool. The source study handled its data this way. The quality-filtered reads were processed with the UMI-based MiGEC pipeline, whose error correction step removed more than 80% of the raw TCR sequences. IMGT germline references were used for alignment of VDJ genes, and clonotypes were defined by a unique CDR3 amino acid sequence together with V-J genes. Clonal expansion, Shannon diversity, and CDR3 relatedness (CalcPairwiseDistances, ClusterSamples) were evaluated with VDJtools, and phylogenetic trees were built with CLCbio workbench. A clone was classed as expanded if it had 8 or more unique UMIs, a cutoff based on coefficient-of-variation modelling across technical triplicates. TCRdb trimmed the raw reads at Q25, called clones with MiXCR and kept productive beta chains. Each record represents a unique CDR3 protein, reported with the most common genes and DNA among its rows. These V and J calls rely on TCRdb rather than the paper's analysis. This sample lists approximately 30,000 distinct CDR3 sequences; around 4% were detected once. Of the sample, 20% to 30% falls within the top ten clones.

This clonotype came up many times. Its antigen is not yet known. Per-base qualities were not stored, and no clone one base away is much larger. The germline ends are 14 bases apart after V is trimmed by 4 bases and J by 0 bases. The germline V gene encodes CDR1 SGHRS and CDR2 YFSETQ. The CDR3 spans 15 residues, from the cysteine through the phenylalanine. Only CDR3 DNA remains: 45 bases, in frame from the first base. Sequencing was done on a sample of CD4+ T cells from blood. The receptor comes from a woman in her thirties or forties in good health. Recombination linked TRBV5-1 to TRBJ2-7, with the D call perhaps TRBD1 or TRBD2, as 5 bases match in each case. For the CDR3, the sequence is CASSSTGTGSYEQYF. Here is the DNA: TGCGCCAGCAGCAGTACCGGGACGGGCTCCTACGAGCAGTACTTC.